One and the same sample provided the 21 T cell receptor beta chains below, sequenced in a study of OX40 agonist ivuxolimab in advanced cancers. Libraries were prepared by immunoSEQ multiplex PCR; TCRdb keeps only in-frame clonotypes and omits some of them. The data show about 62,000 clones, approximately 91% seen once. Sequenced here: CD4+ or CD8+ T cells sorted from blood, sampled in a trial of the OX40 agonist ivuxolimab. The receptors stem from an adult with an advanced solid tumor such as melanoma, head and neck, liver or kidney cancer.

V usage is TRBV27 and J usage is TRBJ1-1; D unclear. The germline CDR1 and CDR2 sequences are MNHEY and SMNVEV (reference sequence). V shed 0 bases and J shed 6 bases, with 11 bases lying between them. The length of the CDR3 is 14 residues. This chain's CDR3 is CASSLSNGPPEAFF. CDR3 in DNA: TGTGCCAGCAGTTTATCGAACGGGCCCCCTGAAGCTTTCTTT.

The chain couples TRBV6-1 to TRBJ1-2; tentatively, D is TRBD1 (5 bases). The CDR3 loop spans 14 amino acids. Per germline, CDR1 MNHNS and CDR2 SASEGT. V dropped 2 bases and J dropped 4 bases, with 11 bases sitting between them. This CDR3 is CASSEFSGTYGYTF. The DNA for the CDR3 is TGTGCCAGCAGTGAATTTTCAGGGACCTATGGCTACACCTTC.

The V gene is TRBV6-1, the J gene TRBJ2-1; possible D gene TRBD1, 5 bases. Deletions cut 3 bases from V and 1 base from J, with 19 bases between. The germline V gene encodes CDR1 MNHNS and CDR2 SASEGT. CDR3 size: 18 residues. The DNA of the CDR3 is TGTGCCAGCAGTGAGCAAGTTAGAAGGGGTACTTCCTACAATGAGCAGTTCTTC. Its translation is CASSEQVRRGTSYNEQFF.

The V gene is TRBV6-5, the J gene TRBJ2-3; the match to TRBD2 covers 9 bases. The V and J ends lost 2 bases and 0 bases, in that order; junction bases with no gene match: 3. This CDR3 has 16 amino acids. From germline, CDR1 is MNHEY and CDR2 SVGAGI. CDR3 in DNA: TGTGCCAGCAGTTACGGAGCGGGGGGAAGCACAGATACGCAGTATTTT. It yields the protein CASSYGAGGSTDTQYF.

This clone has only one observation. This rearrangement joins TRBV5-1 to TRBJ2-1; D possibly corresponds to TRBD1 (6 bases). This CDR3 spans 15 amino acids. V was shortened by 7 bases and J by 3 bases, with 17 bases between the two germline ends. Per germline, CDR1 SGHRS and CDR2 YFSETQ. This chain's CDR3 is CASVRAGENYNEQFF. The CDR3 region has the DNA TGCGCCAGCGTCCGGGCAGGGGAGAACTACAATGAGCAGTTCTTC.

The CDR3 DNA sequence: TGTGCCAGCAGCTTAGTGATGGGCACTGAAGCTTTCTTT. As protein: CASSLVMGTEAFF. The V and J genes are TRBV11-3 and TRBJ1-1; D remains ambiguous. CDR1 and CDR2 (germline): SGHNT, YENEEA. The V end was cut by 1 base, the J end by 4 bases, with 7 bases between. This CDR3 is 13 amino acids long. Full variable domain (outside the CDR3, taken from reference TRBV11-3 and TRBJ1-1): EAGVVQSPRYKIIEKKQPVAFWCNPISGHNTLYWYLQNLGQGPELLIRYENEEAVDDSQLPKDRFSAERLKGVDSTLKIQPAELGDSAVYLCASSLVMGTEAFFGQGTRLTVV.

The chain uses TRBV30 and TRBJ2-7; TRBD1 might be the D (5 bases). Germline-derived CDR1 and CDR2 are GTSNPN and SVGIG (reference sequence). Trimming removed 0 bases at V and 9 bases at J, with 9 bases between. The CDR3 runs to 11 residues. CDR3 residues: CAWSVGEGQYF. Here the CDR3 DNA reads TGTGCCTGGAGTGTAGGGGAAGGGCAGTACTTC.

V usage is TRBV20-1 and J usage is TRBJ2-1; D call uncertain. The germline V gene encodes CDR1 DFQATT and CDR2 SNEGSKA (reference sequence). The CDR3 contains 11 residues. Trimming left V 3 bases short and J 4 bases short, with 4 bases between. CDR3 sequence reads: CSAREYNEQFF. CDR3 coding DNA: TGCAGTGCTAGGGAATACAATGAGCAGTTCTTC.

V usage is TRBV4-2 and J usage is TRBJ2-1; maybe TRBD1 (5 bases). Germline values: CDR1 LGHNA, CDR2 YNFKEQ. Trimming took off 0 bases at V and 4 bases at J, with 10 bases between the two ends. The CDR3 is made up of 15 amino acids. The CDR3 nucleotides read TGTGCCAGCAGCCAAGAGACCAGGGAATACAATGAGCAGTTCTTC. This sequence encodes CASSQETREYNEQFF.

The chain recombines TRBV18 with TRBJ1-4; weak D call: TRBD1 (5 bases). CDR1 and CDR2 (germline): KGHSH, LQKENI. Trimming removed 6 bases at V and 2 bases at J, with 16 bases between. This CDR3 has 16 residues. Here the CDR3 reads CASSLGSGGTNEKLFF. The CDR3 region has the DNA TGTGCCAGCTCCCTTGGAAGTGGGGGGACTAATGAAAAACTGTTTTTT.

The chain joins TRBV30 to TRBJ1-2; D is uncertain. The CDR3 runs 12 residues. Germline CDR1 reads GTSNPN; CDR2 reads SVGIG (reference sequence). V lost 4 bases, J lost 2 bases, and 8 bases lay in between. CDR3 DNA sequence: TGTGCCTGGAAGGGAGGGAACTATGGCTACACCTTC. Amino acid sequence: CAWKGGNYGYTF.

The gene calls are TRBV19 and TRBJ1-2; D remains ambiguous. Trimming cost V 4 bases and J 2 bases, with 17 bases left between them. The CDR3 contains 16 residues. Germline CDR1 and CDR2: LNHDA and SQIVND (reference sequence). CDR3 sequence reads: CASSTTGNHQNYGYTF. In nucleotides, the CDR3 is TGTGCCAGTAGTACCACGGGCAACCACCAGAACTATGGCTACACCTTC.

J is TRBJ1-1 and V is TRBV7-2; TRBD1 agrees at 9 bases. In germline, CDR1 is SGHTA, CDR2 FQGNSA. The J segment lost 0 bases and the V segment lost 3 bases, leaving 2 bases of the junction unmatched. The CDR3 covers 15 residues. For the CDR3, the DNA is TGTGCCAGCAGCTTTACAGGGGGCGTGAACACTGAAGCTTTCTTT. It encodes CASSFTGGVNTEAFF. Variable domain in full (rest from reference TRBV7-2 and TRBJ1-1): GAGVSQSPSNKVTEKGKDVELRCDPISGHTALYWYRQSLGQGLEFLIYFQGNSAPDKSGLPSDRFSAERTGGSVSTLTIQRTQQEDSAVYLCASSFTGGVNTEAFFGQGTRLTVV.

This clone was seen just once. The CDR3 spells CASSGTTTNEKLFF. The DNA of the CDR3 is TGCGCCAGCAGCGGGACGACAACTAATGAAAAACTGTTTTTT. The chain links TRBV5-1 to TRBJ1-4, with a possible D match to TRBD1 (5 bases). Germline CDR1 and CDR2: SGHRS and YFSETQ. The V gene lost 4 bases and the J gene lost 0 bases, with 7 bases spanning the gap. The CDR3 is made up of 14 amino acids. The variable domain in full, completed from reference TRBV5-1 and TRBJ1-4, reads KAGVTQTPRYLIKTRGQQVTLSCSPISGHRSVSWYQQTPGQGLQFLFEYFSETQRNKGNFPGRFSGRQFSNSRSEMNVSTLELGDSALYLCASSGTTTNEKLFFGSGTQLSVL.

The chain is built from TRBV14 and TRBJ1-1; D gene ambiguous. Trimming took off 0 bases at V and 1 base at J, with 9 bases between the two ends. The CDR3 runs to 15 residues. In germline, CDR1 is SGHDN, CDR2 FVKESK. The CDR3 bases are TGTGCCAGCAGCCAAGAACACGTCAGGAACACTGAAGCTTTCTTT. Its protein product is CASSQEHVRNTEAFF. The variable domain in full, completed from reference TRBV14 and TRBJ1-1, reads EAGVTQFPSHSVIEKGQTVTLRCDPISGHDNLYWYRRVMGKEIKFLLHFVKESKQDESGMPNNRFLAERTGGTYSTLKVQPAELEDSGVYFCASSQEHVRNTEAFFGQGTRLTVV.

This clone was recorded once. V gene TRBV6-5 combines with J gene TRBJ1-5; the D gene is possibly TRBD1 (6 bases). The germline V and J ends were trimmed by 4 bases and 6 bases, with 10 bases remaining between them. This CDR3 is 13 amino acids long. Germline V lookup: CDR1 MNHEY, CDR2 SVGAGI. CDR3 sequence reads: CASSLGAGQPQHF. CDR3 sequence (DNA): TGTGCCAGCAGTTTGGGGGCAGGTCAGCCCCAGCATTTT.

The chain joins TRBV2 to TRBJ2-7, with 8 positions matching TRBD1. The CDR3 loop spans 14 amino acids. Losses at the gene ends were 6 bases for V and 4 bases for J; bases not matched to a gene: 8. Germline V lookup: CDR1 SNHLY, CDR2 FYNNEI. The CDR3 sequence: CASRLGQATYEQYF. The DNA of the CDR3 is TGTGCCAGCAGATTGGGACAGGCGACTTACGAGCAGTACTTC.

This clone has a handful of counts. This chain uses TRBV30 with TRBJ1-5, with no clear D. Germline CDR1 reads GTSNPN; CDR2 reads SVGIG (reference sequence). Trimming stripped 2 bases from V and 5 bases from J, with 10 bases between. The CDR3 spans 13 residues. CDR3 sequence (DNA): TGTGCCTGGAGTAAAGCGGAGGATCAGCCCCAGCATTTT. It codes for CAWSKAEDQPQHF.

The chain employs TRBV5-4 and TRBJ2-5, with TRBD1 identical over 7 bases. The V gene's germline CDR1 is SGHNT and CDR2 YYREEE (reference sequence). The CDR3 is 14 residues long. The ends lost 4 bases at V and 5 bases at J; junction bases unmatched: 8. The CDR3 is CASSPGTVGETQYF. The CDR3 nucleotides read TGTGCCAGCAGCCCGGGGACAGTTGGGGAGACCCAGTACTTC. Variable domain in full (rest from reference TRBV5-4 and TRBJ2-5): ETGVTQSPTHLIKTRGQQVTLRCSSQSGHNTVSWYQQALGQGPQFIFQYYREEENGRGNFPPRFSGLQFPNYSSELNVNALELDDSALYLCASSPGTVGETQYFGPGTRLLVL.

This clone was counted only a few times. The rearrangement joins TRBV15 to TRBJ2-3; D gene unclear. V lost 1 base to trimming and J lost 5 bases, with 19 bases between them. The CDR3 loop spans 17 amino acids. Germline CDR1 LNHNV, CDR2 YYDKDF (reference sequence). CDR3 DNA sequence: TGTGCCACCAGCAGAGTAGTTACCTCTTTGAGCCGAGATACGCAGTATTTT. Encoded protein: CATSRVVTSLSRDTQYF.

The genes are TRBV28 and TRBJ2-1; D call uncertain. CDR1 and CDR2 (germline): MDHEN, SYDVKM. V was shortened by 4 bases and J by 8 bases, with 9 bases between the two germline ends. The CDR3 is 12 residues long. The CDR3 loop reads CASSWAQHEQFF. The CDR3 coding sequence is TGTGCCAGCAGTTGGGCCCAGCATGAGCAGTTCTTC.